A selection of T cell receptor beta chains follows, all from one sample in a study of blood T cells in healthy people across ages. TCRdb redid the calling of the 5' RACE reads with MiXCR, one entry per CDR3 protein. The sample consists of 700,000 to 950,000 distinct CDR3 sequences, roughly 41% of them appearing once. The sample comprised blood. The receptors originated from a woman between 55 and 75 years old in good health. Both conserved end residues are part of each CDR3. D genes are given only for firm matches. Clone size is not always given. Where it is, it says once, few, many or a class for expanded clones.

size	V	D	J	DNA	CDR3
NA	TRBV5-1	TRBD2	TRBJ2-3	TGCGCCAGCAGCTTGGTCGGGGGGGCCTTGACAGATACGCAGTATTTT	CASSLVGGALTDTQYF
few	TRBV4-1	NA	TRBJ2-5	TGCGCCAGCAGCCAAGTTCTCGGGGAAGAGACCCAGTACTTC	CASSQVLGEETQYF
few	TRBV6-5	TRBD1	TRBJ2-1	TGTGCCAGCAGTTACTTAGACAGGGGGGACGGTGAGCAGTTCTTC	CASSYLDRGDGEQFF
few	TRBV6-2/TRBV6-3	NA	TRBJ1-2	TGTGCCAGCAGTCGACTGTATGGCTACACCTTC	CASSRLYGYTF
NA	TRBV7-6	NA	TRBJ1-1	TGTGCCAGCAGCTTAGACGACAGACCCCCGGACACTGAAGCTTTCTTT	CASSLDDRPPDTEAFF
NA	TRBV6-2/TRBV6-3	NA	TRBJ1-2	TGTGCCAGCAGCCGTAACTATGACTATGGCTACACCTTC	CASSRNYDYGYTF
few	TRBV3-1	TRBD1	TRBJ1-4	TGTGCCAGCAGCCACGAACAGGGGACTAATGAAAAACTGTTTTTT	CASSHEQGTNEKLFF
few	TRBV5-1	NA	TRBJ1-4	TGCGCCAGCACAACAGTAGGGGGTAATGAAAAACTGTTTTTT	CASTTVGGNEKLFF
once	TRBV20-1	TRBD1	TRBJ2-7	TGCAGTACCTCAGAGTCCCCGGGACAGGACCCCTACGAGCAGTACTTC	CSTSESPGQDPYEQYF
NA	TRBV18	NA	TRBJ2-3	TGTGCCAGCTCGAGACAGATCACAGATACGCAGTATTTT	CASSRQITDTQYF
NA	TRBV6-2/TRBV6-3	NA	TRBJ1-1	TGTGCCACCGAAGAAGGGAGCACTGAAGCTTTCTTT	CATEEGSTEAFF
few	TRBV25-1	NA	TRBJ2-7	TGTGCCAGCAGTGGTGCCAACCGGGGTTCCTACGAGCAGTACTTC	CASSGANRGSYEQYF
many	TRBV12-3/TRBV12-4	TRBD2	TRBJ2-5	TGTGCCAGCAGTTCCTCCCAGCTAGCGGGAGGAGGAGAGACCCAGTACTTC	CASSSSQLAGGGETQYF
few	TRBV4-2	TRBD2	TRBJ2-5	TGTGCCAGCAGCCAAGAGGCGGGGGAAACCCAGTACTTC	CASSQEAGETQYF
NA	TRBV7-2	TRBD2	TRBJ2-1	TGTGCCAGCAGCTATGGGTGGGCTAGCGGGGGGGGTTATGAGCAGTTCTTC	CASSYGWASGGGYEQFF
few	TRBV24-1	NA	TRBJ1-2	TGTGCCACCAGTGACACGACAGTTCGCTATGGCTACACCTTC	CATSDTTVRYGYTF
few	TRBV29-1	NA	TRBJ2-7	TGCAGTGAACCTATGCCCACCGGACAGAAATCCTACGAGCAGTACTTC	CSEPMPTGQKSYEQYF
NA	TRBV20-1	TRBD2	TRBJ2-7	TGCAGTGCTAGAGAGTGGACTAGCGGGAGGTCTGGCGAGCAGTACTTC	CSAREWTSGRSGEQYF
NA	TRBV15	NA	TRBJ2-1	TGTGCCACCAGCAGAGTGGATGAGCAGTTCTTC	CATSRVDEQFF
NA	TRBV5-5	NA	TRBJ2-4	TGTGCCAGCGCTGGTATTTTTGACAAAAACATTCAGTACTTC	CASAGIFDKNIQYF
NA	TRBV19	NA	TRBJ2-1	TGTGCCAGTAGTATTCAGTCGGGGGCCTACAATGAGCAGTTCTTC	CASSIQSGAYNEQFF
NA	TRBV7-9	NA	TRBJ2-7	TGTGCCAGCAGCTTAATGGGGGGCCTCAGCTCCTACAATGAGCAGTACTTC	CASSLMGGLSSYNEQYF
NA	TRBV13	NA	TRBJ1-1	TGTGCCAGCAGCGAGGCCACGGAAGCTTTCTTT	CASSEATEAFF
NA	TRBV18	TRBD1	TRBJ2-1	TGTGCCAGCTCACCACCGGTCGGGACAGGGGGGTTCTATGAGCAGTTCTTC	CASSPPVGTGGFYEQFF
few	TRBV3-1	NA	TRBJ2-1	TGTGCCAGCAGCCACAGCTCCTACAATGAGCAGTTCTTC	CASSHSSYNEQFF
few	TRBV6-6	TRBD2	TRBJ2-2	TGTGCCAGCAGGGACGGGGGGACCCGAGGCGGGGAGCTGTTTTTT	CASRDGGTRGGELFF
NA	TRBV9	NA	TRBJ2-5	TGTGCCAGCAGCATACAGGTACCCACCAATGAGCAGTACTTC	CASSIQVPTNEQYF
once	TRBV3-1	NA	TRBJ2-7	TGTGCCAGCAGCCAGAAACCGGACGGGGGTTACTACGAGCAGTACTTC	CASSQKPDGGYYEQYF
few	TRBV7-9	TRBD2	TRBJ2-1	TGTGCCAGCAGCCTCGGGACTAGCGGGAGTTGGGGCCGGTCGGACAATGAGCAGTTCTTC	CASSLGTSGSWGRSDNEQFF
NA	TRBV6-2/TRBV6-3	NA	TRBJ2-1	TGTGCCAGCAGTTACCACTTACCGGCCGGTTCCTACAATGAGCAGTTCTTC	CASSYHLPAGSYNEQFF
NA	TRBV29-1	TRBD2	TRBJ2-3	TGCAGCGTTGAATGGGGTCTAGCGGGAGTGGATACGCAGTATTTT	CSVEWGLAGVDTQYF
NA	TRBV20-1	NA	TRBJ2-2	TGCAGTGCTAGGGGCCAACTAGCTGACGGGGAGCTGTTTTTT	CSARGQLADGELFF
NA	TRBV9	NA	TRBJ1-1	TGTGCCAGCAGCCCCCGCTTAATGAACACTGAAGCTTTCTTT	CASSPRLMNTEAFF
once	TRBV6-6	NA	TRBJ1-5	TGTGCCAGCAGTTACCACCCCTCGGACACTAGCAATCAGCCCCAGCATTTT	CASSYHPSDTSNQPQHF
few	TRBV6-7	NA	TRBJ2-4	TGTGCCAGCAGTTACAGAACCCAGACAGAACCTAAAAACATTCAGTACTTC	CASSYRTQTEPKNIQYF
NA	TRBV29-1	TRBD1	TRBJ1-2	TGCAGCGTTGAAGATATCTACCCCTCCGGGGACAGATGGTATGGCTACACCTTC	CSVEDIYPSGDRWYGYTF
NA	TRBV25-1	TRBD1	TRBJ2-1	TGTGCCAGCAGTGCTCCCGGGACAGGGACCATCAATGAGCAGTTCTTC	CASSAPGTGTINEQFF
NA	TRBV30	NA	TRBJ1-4	TGTGCCTGGAGTAGAGGGGGAACTAATGAAAAACTGTTTTTT	CAWSRGGTNEKLFF
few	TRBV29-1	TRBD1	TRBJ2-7	TGCAGCGTTCGGACAGGGTCCGAGCAGTACTTC	CSVRTGSEQYF
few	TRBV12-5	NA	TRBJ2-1	TGTGCTAGTGGTTTGGTAGGCAATGAGCAGTTCTTC	CASGLVGNEQFF
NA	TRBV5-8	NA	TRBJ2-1	TGTGCCAGCAGCTTGATTGCCATGGCCTACAATGAGCAGTTCTTC	CASSLIAMAYNEQFF
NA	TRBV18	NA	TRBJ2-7	TGTGCCAGCTCACCACGCCACGAGCAGTACTTC	CASSPRHEQYF
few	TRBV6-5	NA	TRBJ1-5	TGTGCCAGCAGTGTACAGGGAGGCAATCAGCCCCAGCATTTT	CASSVQGGNQPQHF
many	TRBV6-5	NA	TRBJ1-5	TGTGCCAGCTCCGCGACTCCTAGCAATCAGCCCCAGCATTTT	CASSATPSNQPQHF
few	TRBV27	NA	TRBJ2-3	TGTGCCAGCAGTTTAACCACCCTGTCCACAGATACGCAGTATTTT	CASSLTTLSTDTQYF
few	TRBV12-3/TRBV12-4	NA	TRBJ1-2	TGTGCCAGCAGTTTTCGCTCGACGGGGGCCTATGGCTACACCTTC	CASSFRSTGAYGYTF